This T cell receptor beta chain was identified during a study of cytomegalovirus exposure and HLA in healthy donors (dated by TCRdb to about 2017). About the investigation overall: An earlier analysis of about 560 of the donors reported over 250 Gb of sequence data and around 110 million unique TCR beta sequences obtained from about 170 million T cells. An early release covering approximately 600 HLA-typed donors comprised around 300 gigabases of sequencing data and approximately 85 million unique TCR sequences. Of the 350 to 400 genotyped donors, roughly 85% fell in the genetic ancestry cluster associated with self-reported Caucasian donors. The study was designed to test whether signatures of past pathogen exposure could be identified by cataloging public T cell receptors. The T cell repertoires of about 700 subjects were profiled by immunosequencing and related to cytomegalovirus serostatus. Besides the first cohort of roughly 660 subjects, a separate validation cohort made up of around 120 different subjects was used. To predict cytomegalovirus infection status, the study combined high-throughput TCR immunosequencing, statistical association of individual TCRs with disease status, and machine learning. To study patterns of TCR occurrence, a later analysis re-analyzed previously published TCR beta repertoires from several hundred donors and added high-resolution HLA genotyping. Rather than drawing on any new phenotypic data, the later analysis identified candidate immune exposures from TCR beta sequences and the way those sequences occurred across donors. An earlier analysis of roughly 600 of the donors used high-throughput TCR beta sequencing to judge whether each TCR beta V gene segment behaved as functional or pseudogenic. Donor age, sex, ethnicity and CMV serostatus were collected together with the repertoire data. In a later genetic analysis, genome-wide SNP genotypes for about three fifths of the roughly 670 donors were used, and that subset was treated as a discovery cohort. Every discovery cohort repertoire had been produced on one sequencing platform. HLA typing included class I and class II loci at four-digit resolution. The number of typed donors differed by locus: about 620-630 for A, B, C, DRB1 and DQB1; some 500 for DQA1; around 610 for DPA1; and 400 to 480 for DPB1. Because of strong linkage in the cohort, a few DR-DQ haplotypes were treated as single units for association and clustering. Among roughly 400 genotyped donors of the cohort, an average of about 240,000 unique TCR beta nucleotide sequences were sequenced per donor, 15% to 20% of them non-productive.

In total, fewer than 750 healthy bone marrow donors made up the cohort. All cohort members were sampled while nominally healthy, although unrecorded immune exposures were likely present. The donor was CMV seronegative and was included in the group of hundreds of seronegative cohort members. Each donor provided a peripheral blood sample, and peripheral blood mononuclear cells were used for TCR beta sequencing. The Qiagen DNeasy Blood Extraction Kit was used to extract genomic DNA from the blood cell samples. Results and caveats for the whole study, not just this receptor: Strong co-occurrence of HLA alleles, especially DR and DQ, made assigning TCR associations to individual alleles difficult. According to a later analysis, TCR association rates differed among HLA loci, with DRB1 alleles showing the most associated TCRs and HLA-C alleles showing the fewest. In a later genetic analysis, fewer N-insertions in productive TCRs were reported among donors in an Asian-associated ancestry cluster than the approximately 670-donor mean. A later analysis found that HLA-associated TCR beta chains were more clonally expanded and had lower generation probabilities than equally common non-associated chains. The authors suggested that the approach could potentially be generalized to other disease states and immunological phenotypes. Correlated functional status among segregating V segments might be attributable to linkage disequilibrium, but an unknown experimental factor could not be ruled out. A few of the identified cytomegalovirus-associated TCR beta chains were confirmed in vitro to be specific for cytomegalovirus antigens. A later analysis found that most CMV-associated TCR beta chains appeared HLA-restricted, with HLA associations seemingly driven largely by CMV exposure. In a later analysis, several top co-occurrence clusters were reported to appear linked to parvovirus B19, influenza, CMV and Epstein-Barr virus. A further reported finding was that TCR beta sequences accurately predicted the HLA-A and HLA-B alleles for most subjects in the first cohort. A group of highly shared sequence variants was considered likely to be a technical artifact of the sequencing pipeline. Because some donors lacked HLA typing at each locus, the association tests relied only on the typed subset. Presence/absence analyses assumed roughly uniform sequencing depth across donors, an assumption that may not hold. Some IMGT-functional V segments, including TRBV6-2 and TRBV6-3, could not be distinguished by the 87-base-pair reads and were therefore excluded. In the study, around 150 TCR beta chains were listed as associated with cytomegalovirus. This cohort had only TCR beta chains sequenced, and the lack of alpha or paired-chain data limited which features could be detected. A later genetic analysis associated a missense DCLRE1C variant with V-gene and J-gene trimming of TCR beta chains, and an independent cohort replicated the association. For the cohort, immune exposure information was limited to CMV serostatus. The classifier was reported to diagnose cytomegalovirus status with high specificity and sensitivity in both the original and validation cohorts. A later analysis associated 16,951 TCR beta sequences with specific HLA alleles at a false discovery rate of 0.05. Most TCR sequences were observed very rarely across donors, whereas some public TCRs were present in many individuals. The earlier analysis of approximately 560 of the donors excluded around 17 rarely observed V segments, including chromosome 9 orphons, because counts were too low. An earlier analysis of around 600 of the donors showed that most TCR beta V segments appeared in productive rearrangements either about 90% or about 30% of the time, which broadly matched IMGT annotations.

Libraries came from the immunoSEQ multiplex PCR assay. For the multiplex PCR, a mixture combining 60 forward primers for TCR Vbeta segments and 13 reverse primers for TCR Jbeta segments was used. The CDR3 region of rearranged TCR beta genes was amplified from genomic DNA by a multiplex PCR assay. The Illumina HiSeq System was used to sequence the amplified TCR beta libraries as 87-base-pair reads. Under the source paper's analysis protocol: Across the roughly 600 repertoires, a later analysis counted approximately 75 million unique TCR beta chains, roughly 11 million of which were shared by at least two donors. To remove PCR and sequencing errors, raw reads were error-corrected and collapsed into unique sequences using a nearest-neighbor algorithm that merged closely related sequences. Alignment of CDR3 sequences to IMGT reference sequences was used to assign V, D and J gene segments. For a sequence to be retained, at least a six-nucleotide match to both a V gene segment and a J gene segment was required. A rearrangement counted as productive if the CDR3 had no stop codons and remained in frame with V and J, and every other rearrangement counted as non-productive. Following IMGT convention, CDR3 was defined as the stretch from the second conserved V-encoded cysteine up to the conserved J-encoded phenylalanine. The earlier analysis of about 610 of the donors excluded any sequence lacking an unambiguous match to a single V gene segment. An earlier analysis of fewer than 750 of the donors classified V segments as functional when productive rearrangements were above 56.7% and as segregating when the standard deviation between donors was above 5%. To diagnose cytomegalovirus status from the catalog of TCR beta chain sequences, a statistical classification framework was built. In a later analysis, TCR nucleotide sequences were compared against IMGT/GENE-DB human TR gene sequences so that V and J genes could be assigned. In a later analysis, CDR3 sequences and most-parsimonious VDJ recombination scenarios were assigned using the TCRdist pipeline. In a later analysis, each TCR beta chain was defined by its CDR3 amino acid sequence together with its V-gene family, and reads without a unique V-gene family were excluded. As a way to deal with suspected cross-contamination and a sequencing artifact, a later analysis dropped 592 nucleotide sequences that were highly shared and had low generation probability. In a later analysis, a clonal expansion index was calculated for each public chain from normalized within-repertoire ranks of inferred template counts. In a later analysis, generation probabilities were computed with a VDJ recombination model fitted to out-of-frame rearrangements, and the resulting probabilities were checked against IGoR. A later analysis scored TCR-TCR, TCR-HLA and TCR-CMV co-occurrence with hypergeometric tests, applying a repertoire-size bias correction to TCR pairs. False discovery rates were estimated in a later analysis by permuting HLA or CMV assignments 20 times. A later analysis grouped co-occurring TCRs with DBSCAN, adding TCRdist sequence similarity when clustering within HLA-allele-positive subsets. Repertoires with fewer than 30,000 or more than 120,000 public chains were left out of co-occurrence clustering, as were a handful of repertoires with anomalous nucleotide sharing. TCRdb holds this immuneACCESS table with in-frame rearrangements only. Some clones are missing; in checked studies, unresolved V genes explain under half, and the rest has no known cause. The V and J calls and clone size are taken from that table; D and trimming were inferred from the DNA. The sample data list about 83,000 clones, and roughly 80% of these were observed just once. The ten largest clones take up 1.5% to 2% of the sample.

Points on this clone: Its binding antigen is unknown. Base qualities are not recorded, but no much larger clone differs from it by a single base.

Reading the germline V gene gives CDR1 MDHEN and CDR2 SYDVKM. Trimming removed 8 bases from V and 1 base from J; the gene matches leave 8 bases unexplained. Inclusive of the bounding cysteine and phenylalanine, the CDR3 is 17 residues long. Only CDR3 DNA remains: 51 bases, in frame from the first base. Rearrangement joined TRBV28 to TRBJ2-2, and 12 junction bases match TRBD2. This receptor was identified in a woman in her 30s in good health and CMV-seronegative. Sequenced sample: PBMCs. CDR3 sequence: CASSGLAGILNTGELFF. The bases are TGTGCCAGCTCAGGACTAGCGGGAATTTTGAACACCGGGGAGCTGTTTTTT. Supplemented by the reference TRBV28 and TRBJ2-2 proteins around the CDR3, the complete variable domain is DVKVTQSSRYLVKRTGEKVFLECVQDMDHENMFWYRQDPGLGLRLIYFSYDVKMKEKGDIPEGYSVSREKKERFSLILESASTNQTSMYLCASSGLAGILNTGELFFGEGSRLTVL.